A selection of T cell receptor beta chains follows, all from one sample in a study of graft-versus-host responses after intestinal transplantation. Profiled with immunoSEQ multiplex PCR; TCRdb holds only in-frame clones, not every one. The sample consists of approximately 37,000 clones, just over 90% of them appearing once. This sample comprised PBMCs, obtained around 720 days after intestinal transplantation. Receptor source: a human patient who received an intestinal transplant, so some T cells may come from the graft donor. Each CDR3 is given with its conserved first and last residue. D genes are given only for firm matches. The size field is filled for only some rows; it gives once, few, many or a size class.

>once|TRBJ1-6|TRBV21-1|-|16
TGTGCCAGCAGCAAAGGAGGGGGTTGTAATAATTCACCCCTCCACTTT
CASSKGGGCNNSPLHF
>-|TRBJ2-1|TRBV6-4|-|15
TGTGCCAGCAGTGAGCGGCTAGCTGGGGGCAATGAGCAGTTCTTC
CASSERLAGGNEQFF
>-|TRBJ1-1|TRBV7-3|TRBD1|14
TGTGCCAGCAGCTTAGGACAGGTGAACACTGAAGCTTTCTTT
CASSLGQVNTEAFF
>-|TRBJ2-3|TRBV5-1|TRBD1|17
TGCGCCAGCAGCCACGAGAGGACAGGCGGATTCACAGATACGCAGTATTTT
CASSHERTGGFTDTQYF
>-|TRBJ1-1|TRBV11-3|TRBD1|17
TGTGCCAGCAGCTCGGACAGGGGATCCCTCATGAACACTGAAGCTTTCTTT
CASSSDRGSLMNTEAFF
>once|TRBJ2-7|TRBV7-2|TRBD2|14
TGTGCCAGCAGCCCCTCCACGGGGGGCTACGAGCAGTACTTC
CASSPSTGGYEQYF
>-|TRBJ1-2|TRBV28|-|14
TGTGCCAGCAGTTCCGGGCGGGGGGCCTATGGCTACACCTTC
CASSSGRGAYGYTF
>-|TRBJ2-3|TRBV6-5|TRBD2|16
TGTGCCAGCAGTTACGCCAGGACTAGCGGGCCTGATACGCAGTATTTT
CASSYARTSGPDTQYF
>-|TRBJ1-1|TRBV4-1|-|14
TGCGCCAGCAGCCATCCCGGGGGGTACACTGAAGCTTTCTTT
CASSHPGGYTEAFF
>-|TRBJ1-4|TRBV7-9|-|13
TGTGCCAGCAGCCAAGCAACTAATGAAAAACTGTTTTTT
CASSQATNEKLFF
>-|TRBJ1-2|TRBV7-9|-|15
TGTGCCAGCAGCCGTCCCTTATCGGGCGTCTATGGCTACACCTTC
CASSRPLSGVYGYTF
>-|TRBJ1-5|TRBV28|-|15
TGTGCCAGCTTAGCGGGGGGACGGCGCAATCAGCCCCAGCATTTT
CASLAGGRRNQPQHF
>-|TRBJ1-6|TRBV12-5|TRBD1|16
TGTGCTAGTGGTTTTGCCGCGACAGGGGATCCTTCACCCCTCCACTTT
CASGFAATGDPSPLHF
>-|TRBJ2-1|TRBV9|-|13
TGTGCCAGCAGCGTAGGTGTCGGCAATGAGCAGTTCTTC
CASSVGVGNEQFF
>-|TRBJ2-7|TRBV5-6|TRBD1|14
TGTGCCAGCAGCTCCCGGGACAGAGACTACGAGCAGTACTTC
CASSSRDRDYEQYF
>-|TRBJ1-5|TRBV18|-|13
TGTGCCAGCTCACGGCAGGAGGGTCAGCCCCAGCATTTT
CASSRQEGQPQHF
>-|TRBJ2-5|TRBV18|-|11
TGTGCCAGCTCACGAAGGGAGACCCAGTACTTC
CASSRRETQYF
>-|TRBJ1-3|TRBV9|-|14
TGTGCCAGCAGCGTAGAGGGGACTGGAAACACCATATATTTT
CASSVEGTGNTIYF
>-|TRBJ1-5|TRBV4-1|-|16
TGCGCCAGCAGCCATTCACCTGGGGACCCCCCTGATCCCCAGCATTTT
CASSHSPGDPPDPQHF
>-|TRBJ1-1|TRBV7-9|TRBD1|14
TGTGCCAGCAGCCCGGGACAGGGTTGGACTGAAGCTTTCTTT
CASSPGQGWTEAFF
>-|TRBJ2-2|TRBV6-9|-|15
TGTGCCAGCAGTTACAGGGCAGCGAACACCGGGGAGCTGTTTTTT
CASSYRAANTGELFF
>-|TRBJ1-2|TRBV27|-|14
TGTGCCAGCAGTTTTAACCCGAGGGGCTACGGCTACACCTTC
CASSFNPRGYGYTF
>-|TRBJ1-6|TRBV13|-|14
TGTGCCAGCAGCTTAAGGGAAGTGGATTCACCCCTCCACTTT
CASSLREVDSPLHF
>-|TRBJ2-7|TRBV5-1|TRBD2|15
TGCGCCAGCAGCTTTCTCTCCGGGACTAGCGGGGAGCAGTACTTC
CASSFLSGTSGEQYF
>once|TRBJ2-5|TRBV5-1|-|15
TGCGCCAGCAGTTCCTGGTCGGAGCCCCAAGAGACCCAGTACTTC
CASSSWSEPQETQYF
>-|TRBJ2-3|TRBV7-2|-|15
TGTGCCAGCAGCTTATTTATTGACCCCACAGATACGCAGTATTTT
CASSLFIDPTDTQYF
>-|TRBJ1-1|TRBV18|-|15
TGTGCCAGCTCACCAATTTCCCCGGGGCGCACTGAAGCTTTCTTT
CASSPISPGRTEAFF
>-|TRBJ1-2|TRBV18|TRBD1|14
TGTGCCAGCTCGGACAGGGACAGGGGCTATGGCTACACCTTC
CASSDRDRGYGYTF
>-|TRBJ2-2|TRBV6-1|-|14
TGTGCCAGCAGTGAAGCGGGTCTGACCGGGGAGCTGTTTTTT
CASSEAGLTGELFF
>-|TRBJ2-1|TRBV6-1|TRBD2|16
TGTGCCAGCAGTGGATCTAGCGGGGGGGACTTGAATGAGCAGTTCTTC
CASSGSSGGDLNEQFF
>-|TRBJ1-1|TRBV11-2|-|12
TGTGCCAGCAGGAGAGATGAGACTGAAGCTTTCTTT
CASRRDETEAFF
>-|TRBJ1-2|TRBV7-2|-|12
TGTGCCAGCAGCTTAGCAACTCCGGGCCTGGCATTC
CASSLATPGLAF
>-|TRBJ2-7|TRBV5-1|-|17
TGCGCCAGCAGGCGACTAGGAGAACTCTTGGGGGGTCTCGAGCAGTACTTC
CASRRLGELLGGLEQYF
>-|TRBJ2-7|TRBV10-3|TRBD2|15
TGTGCCGTCCGTCCTTATAGCGGGAGTGGATACGAGCAGTACTTC
CAVRPYSGSGYEQYF
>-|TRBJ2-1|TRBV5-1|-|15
TGCGCCAGCTCACCTCGGGGGACAGCCAACAATGAGCAGTTCTTC
CASSPRGTANNEQFF
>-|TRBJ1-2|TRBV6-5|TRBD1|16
TGTGCCAGCAGTTATTCTGTCCAGGGGGCTAACTATGGCTACACCTTC
CASSYSVQGANYGYTF
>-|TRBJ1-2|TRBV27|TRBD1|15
TGTGCCAGCAGTTTCGGGACAGGGGATCCCTATGGCTACACCTTC
CASSFGTGDPYGYTF
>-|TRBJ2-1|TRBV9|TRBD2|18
TGTGCCAGCAGCGTAGGTAGGACTAGCGGGGGTACAAGCAATGAGCAGTTCTTC
CASSVGRTSGGTSNEQFF
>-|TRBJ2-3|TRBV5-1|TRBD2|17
TGCGCCAGCAGCTCGGGCCCACTAGCGGAATACACAGATACGCAGTATTTT
CASSSGPLAEYTDTQYF
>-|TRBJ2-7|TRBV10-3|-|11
TGTGCCATCAGTGAGTCGAACGAGCAGTACTTC
CAISESNEQYF
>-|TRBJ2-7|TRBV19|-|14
TGTGCCAGTTCTACTTCGGCAGGCACCTACGAGCAGTACTTC
CASSTSAGTYEQYF
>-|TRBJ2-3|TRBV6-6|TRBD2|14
TGTGCCAGCAGGTCCGGGAGGGGAACAGATACGCAGTATTTT
CASRSGRGTDTQYF
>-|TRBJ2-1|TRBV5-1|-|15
TGCGCCAGCAGCTTGGCGGCGGGCGCCTACAATGAGCAGTTCTTC
CASSLAAGAYNEQFF
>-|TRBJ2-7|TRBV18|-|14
TGTGCCAGCTCACCTGCGGACGGTGACTACGAGCAGTACTTC
CASSPADGDYEQYF
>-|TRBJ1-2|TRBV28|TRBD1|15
TGTGCCAGCAGTCCATGGGGGGACAGGGACTATGGCTACACCTTC
CASSPWGDRDYGYTF